Described below is a single T cell receptor beta chain sequence and its context. The antigen is unknown. This record comes from a study of T cell responses to AZD1222 COVID-19 vaccine. Study observations and caveats: Unmutated variant regions are reportedly targeted by nearly half of spike-specific TCRs.

CDR3 length: 14 residues. The ends were cut back, 2 bases at V and 6 bases at J, with 12 bases in the middle. CDR1 and CDR2 (germline): SGHVS, FQNEAQ. The protocol was immunoSEQ multiplex PCR, while the TCRdb copy is restricted to in-frame clones and leaves out a portion. This sample has roughly 110,000 clones, with around 89% found just once. The chain combines TRBV7-8 with TRBJ2-3, with D unresolved. The receptor's source is an adult in good health. The sequencing used peripheral blood, collected on day 0 of AZD1222 vaccination. CDR3: CASSLLARADTQYF. The CDR3 DNA reads TGTGCCAGCAGCTTACTGGCGCGCGCGGATACGCAGTATTTT.